A selection of T cell receptor beta chains follows, all from one sample in a study of long-term antiretroviral therapy in people with HIV. Produced via immunoSEQ multiplex PCR; TCRdb's table is partial and in-frame only. The data hold approximately 17,000 clones, with over 70% observed a single time. The specimen was unsorted PBMCs, collected about 1.2 years before starting antiretroviral therapy. All receptors come from a man aged 25 to 40 with HIV. Each CDR3 is given with its conserved first and last residue. D genes are given only for firm matches. A clone size is listed for some rows: how often the clone was seen (once, few, many), or a class if it is expanded.

d_call: TRBD1; clone_size: NA; v_call: TRBV5-6; j_call: TRBJ2-7; cdr3_nt: TGTGCCAGCAGGAAACAGGGGGCGAACGAGCAGTACTTC; cdr3_aa: CASRKQGANEQYF
d_call: NA; clone_size: NA; v_call: TRBV27; j_call: TRBJ1-2; cdr3_nt: TGTGCCAGCAGTTTTCTCTCGCGGGACACAACTCTATTCTATGGCTACACCTTC; cdr3_aa: CASSFLSRDTTLFYGYTF
d_call: NA; clone_size: once; v_call: TRBV21-1; j_call: TRBJ2-5; cdr3_nt: TGTGCCAGCAGCAATGAGCAGGGCCCTCCAGAGACCCAGTACTTC; cdr3_aa: CASSNEQGPPETQYF
d_call: NA; clone_size: few; v_call: TRBV7-9; j_call: TRBJ1-3; cdr3_nt: TGTGCCAGCAGCTTAGGTCACGGGAACACCATATATTTT; cdr3_aa: CASSLGHGNTIYF
d_call: TRBD1; clone_size: NA; v_call: TRBV5-1; j_call: TRBJ1-5; cdr3_nt: TGCGCCAGCAGCTTGGGGACAGGGGACAATCAGCCCCAGCATTTT; cdr3_aa: CASSLGTGDNQPQHF
d_call: NA; clone_size: NA; v_call: TRBV9; j_call: TRBJ2-3; cdr3_nt: TGTGCCAGCAGCGTAGCTCCGACAGATACGCAGTATTTT; cdr3_aa: CASSVAPTDTQYF
d_call: TRBD1; clone_size: NA; v_call: TRBV9; j_call: TRBJ1-2; cdr3_nt: TGTGCCAGCAGCGTAGGAGGGGGCGGAATCTATGGCTACACCTTC; cdr3_aa: CASSVGGGGIYGYTF
d_call: NA; clone_size: NA; v_call: TRBV5-6; j_call: TRBJ1-6; cdr3_nt: TGTGCCAGCAGCTTCACCCGGACAGTCAATTCACCCCTCCACTTT; cdr3_aa: CASSFTRTVNSPLHF
d_call: NA; clone_size: NA; v_call: TRBV5-1; j_call: TRBJ1-1; cdr3_nt: TGCGCCAGCAGCTTGGCGACAGGCCTTAGAGAAGCTTTCTTT; cdr3_aa: CASSLATGLREAFF
d_call: NA; clone_size: NA; v_call: TRBV27; j_call: TRBJ2-2; cdr3_nt: TGTGCCAGACAAGACTCCTCGAACACCGGGGAGCTGTTTTTT; cdr3_aa: CARQDSSNTGELFF
d_call: TRBD2; clone_size: NA; v_call: TRBV19; j_call: TRBJ2-1; cdr3_nt: TGTGCCAGTAGTCGCGGACTAGCGGGGGCCTACAATGAGCAGTTCTTC; cdr3_aa: CASSRGLAGAYNEQFF
d_call: NA; clone_size: NA; v_call: TRBV28; j_call: TRBJ1-4; cdr3_nt: TGTGCCAGCTGCTCGGGTGCTAATGAAAAACTGTTTTTT; cdr3_aa: CASCSGANEKLFF
d_call: TRBD2; clone_size: NA; v_call: TRBV7-9; j_call: TRBJ2-5; cdr3_nt: TGTGCCAGCAGCTTTCCGACTAGCGGGGAGGAGACCCAGTACTTC; cdr3_aa: CASSFPTSGEETQYF
d_call: NA; clone_size: once; v_call: TRBV29-1; j_call: TRBJ1-5; cdr3_nt: TGCAGCGTTCAGGGGAGCATCAATCAGCCCCAGCATTTT; cdr3_aa: CSVQGSINQPQHF
d_call: NA; clone_size: NA; v_call: TRBV7-9; j_call: TRBJ2-7; cdr3_nt: TGTGCCAGCAGCTTAGGCGGGACCCTTCAGTACGAGCAGTACTTC; cdr3_aa: CASSLGGTLQYEQYF
d_call: NA; clone_size: NA; v_call: TRBV7-9; j_call: TRBJ2-7; cdr3_nt: TGTGCCAGCAGCTTAGGCTCCTACGAGCAGTACTTC; cdr3_aa: CASSLGSYEQYF
d_call: NA; clone_size: once; v_call: TRBV5-1; j_call: TRBJ2-7; cdr3_nt: TGCGCCAGCAGCCAGTACCCCCAGATCCACGAGCAGTACTTC; cdr3_aa: CASSQYPQIHEQYF
d_call: NA; clone_size: NA; v_call: TRBV5-1; j_call: TRBJ1-2; cdr3_nt: TGCGCCAGCAGTGACGGGGGTAACTATGGCTACACCTTC; cdr3_aa: CASSDGGNYGYTF
d_call: NA; clone_size: NA; v_call: TRBV2; j_call: TRBJ1-1; cdr3_nt: TGTGCCAGCAGAACAATATCAGGCAGCCCTGAAGCTTTCTTT; cdr3_aa: CASRTISGSPEAFF
d_call: NA; clone_size: NA; v_call: TRBV6-5; j_call: TRBJ2-7; cdr3_nt: TGTGCCAGCAGTTTAAGTCAGGAGGTAGGCTCCTACGAGCAGTACTTC; cdr3_aa: CASSLSQEVGSYEQYF
d_call: TRBD2; clone_size: NA; v_call: TRBV15; j_call: TRBJ2-1; cdr3_nt: TGTGCCGCCGGACTAGCGGGAGGTGGGGAGCAGTTCTTC; cdr3_aa: CAAGLAGGGEQFF
d_call: NA; clone_size: NA; v_call: TRBV6-5; j_call: TRBJ2-1; cdr3_nt: TGTGCCAGCAGCCTGGACGGGTACAATGAGCAGTTCTTC; cdr3_aa: CASSLDGYNEQFF
d_call: NA; clone_size: NA; v_call: TRBV20-1; j_call: TRBJ2-1; cdr3_nt: TGCAGTGCTAGAGATTACAATGAGCAGTTCTTC; cdr3_aa: CSARDYNEQFF
d_call: TRBD2; clone_size: NA; v_call: TRBV27; j_call: TRBJ2-7; cdr3_nt: TGTGCCAGCAGTTTGGGACTAGCGGGGTTCGCCTACGAGCAGTACTTC; cdr3_aa: CASSLGLAGFAYEQYF